What follows are 3 T cell receptor beta chains derived from one specimen sequenced in a study of CD8+ T cells in alopecia areata (dated by TCRdb to the late 2010s). The time point label corresponds to: roughly 24 weeks on oral tofacitinib. The treatment or condition label here, explained by the study, means: oral pan-JAK inhibitor, 5-10 mg twice daily. To prepare the library, the immunoSEQ multiplex PCR assay was applied. To provide template for TCR sequencing, every sample had RNA extracted and reverse transcribed into cDNA. The table was pulled from immuneACCESS by TCRdb, which kept in-frame rearrangements only. Such tables lose some clones; where checked, under half of the loss comes from unresolved V genes, and the rest has no known cause. For this sample the table gives under 150,000 clones, of which less than 70% were detected only once. Together, the top ten hold approximately 3.6% of the sample.

Sample: CD4+ T cells sorted from blood, taken at week 24, from a patient treated with tofacitinib. These receptors were obtained from a human donor with alopecia areata.

The chain couples TRBV5-6 to TRBJ2-3; D remains ambiguous. The CDR3 is 15 amino acids. CDR1 is SGHDT and CDR2 is YYEEEE in the germline V gene. V was pared by 0 bases and J by 0 bases, with 8 bases between. Here the CDR3 DNA reads TGTGCCAGCAGCTTGGGCCCATTGAGCACAGATACGCAGTATTTT. This gives the protein CASSLGPLSTDTQYF.

The chain is built from TRBV10-2 and TRBJ2-1; D is unresolved. The CDR3 length is 16 residues. V was trimmed by 2 bases and J by 4 bases, leaving 15 bases between them. Germline lookup yields CDR1 WSHSY and CDR2 SAAADI. CDR3 bases: TGCGCCAGCAGTGAGAGGCAGCCTTTGGGGTACAATGAGCAGTTCTTC. Translated: CASSERQPLGYNEQFF.

The chain joins TRBV29-1 to TRBJ2-2; D is unresolved. This CDR3 has 15 residues. V lost 2 bases and J 0 bases, leaving 10 bases between the germline ends. Per germline, CDR1 SQVTM and CDR2 ANQGSEA. CDR3 sequence reads: CSVELGLTNTGELFF. The CDR3 nucleotides read TGCAGCGTTGAATTGGGATTAACGAACACCGGGGAGCTGTTTTTT.